This T cell receptor (beta chain) was profiled in a study of T cell responses to AZD1222 COVID-19 vaccine. The study's findings and limits: Seropositive at baseline were only a handful of AZD1222 recipients. Donor demographics were predominantly white British with a female majority; clonal diversity may be underestimated. CD4 TCRs linked to vaccination spanned spike, dominating at 160-218 and 743-854. Researchers took repertoire samples only after the peak T cell response had come.

In regard to this clone: No antigen is known for it.

TCRdb's copy holds only in-frame clones and misses some; the assay was immunoSEQ multiplex PCR. The sample yields about 140,000 clones, approximately 89% seen once. The V and J ends lost 4 bases and 1 base, in that order; junction bases with no gene match: 7. Per germline, CDR1 SGHVS and CDR2 FNYEAQ. The CDR3 length is 17 residues. The input for sequencing was peripheral blood, taken on day 0 of AZD1222 vaccination. This receptor was taken from an adult in good health. This chain joins TRBV7-6 and TRBJ2-2; 9 nucleotides match TRBD1. The CDR3 DNA follows: TGTGCCAGCAGCTCCCCGACGGACAGGGGGAACACCGGGGAGCTGTTTTTT. It is translated as CASSSPTDRGNTGELFF. The entire variable domain, with the rest obtained from reference TRBV7-6 and TRBJ2-2, is as follows: GAGVSQSPRYKVTKRGQDVALRCDPISGHVSLYWYRQALGQGPEFLTYFNYEAQQDKSGLPNDRFSAERPEGSISTLTIQRTEQRDSAMYRCASSSPTDRGNTGELFFGEGSRLTVL.